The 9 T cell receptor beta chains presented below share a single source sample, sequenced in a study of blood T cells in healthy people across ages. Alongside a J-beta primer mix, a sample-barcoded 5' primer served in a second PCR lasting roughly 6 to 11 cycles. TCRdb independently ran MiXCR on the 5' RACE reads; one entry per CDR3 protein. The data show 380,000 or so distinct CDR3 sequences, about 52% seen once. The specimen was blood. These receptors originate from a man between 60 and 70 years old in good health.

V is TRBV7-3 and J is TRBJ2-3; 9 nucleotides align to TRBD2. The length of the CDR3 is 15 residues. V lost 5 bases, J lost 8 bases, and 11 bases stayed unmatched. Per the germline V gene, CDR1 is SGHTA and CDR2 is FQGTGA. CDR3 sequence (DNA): TGTGCCAGCAGCCCCGACCGCGGGGGGGTGGTTACGCAGTATTTT. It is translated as CASSPDRGGVVTQYF.

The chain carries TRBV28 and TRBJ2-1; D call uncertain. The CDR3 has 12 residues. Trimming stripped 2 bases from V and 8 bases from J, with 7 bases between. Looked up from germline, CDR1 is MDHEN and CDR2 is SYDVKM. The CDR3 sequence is CASSLANHEQFF. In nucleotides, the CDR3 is TGTGCCAGCAGTTTAGCCAACCATGAGCAGTTCTTC.

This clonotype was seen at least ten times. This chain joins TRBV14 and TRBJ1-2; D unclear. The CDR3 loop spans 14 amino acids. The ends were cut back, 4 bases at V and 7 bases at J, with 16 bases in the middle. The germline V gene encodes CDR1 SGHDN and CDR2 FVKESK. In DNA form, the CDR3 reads TGTGCCAGCAGCCGACGCGCCCGGCCCCTTGGCTACACCTTC. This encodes CASSRRARPLGYTF.

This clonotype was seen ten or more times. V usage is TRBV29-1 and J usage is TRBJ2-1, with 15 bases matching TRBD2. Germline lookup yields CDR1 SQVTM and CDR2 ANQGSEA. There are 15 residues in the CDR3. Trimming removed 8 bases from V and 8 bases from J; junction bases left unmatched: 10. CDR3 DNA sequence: TGCAGCACCTTTGCCGGGACTAGCGGGAGGCATGAGCAGTTCTTC. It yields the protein CSTFAGTSGRHEQFF.

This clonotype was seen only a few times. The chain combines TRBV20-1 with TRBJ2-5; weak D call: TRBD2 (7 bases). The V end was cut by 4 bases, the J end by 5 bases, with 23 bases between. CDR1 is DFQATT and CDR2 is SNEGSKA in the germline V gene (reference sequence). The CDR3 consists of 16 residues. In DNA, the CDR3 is TGCAGTGCTACTCACAGGGTGATGGGACTACGGGAGACCCAGTACTTC. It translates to CSATHRVMGLRETQYF.

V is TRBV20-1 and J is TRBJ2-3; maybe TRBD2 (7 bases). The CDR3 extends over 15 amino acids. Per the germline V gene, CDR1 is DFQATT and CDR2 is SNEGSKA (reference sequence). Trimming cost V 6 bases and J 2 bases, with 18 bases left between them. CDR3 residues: CSARGLLGSTDTQYF. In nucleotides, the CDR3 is TGCAGTGCCAGGGGACTACTGGGATCCACAGATACGCAGTATTTT.

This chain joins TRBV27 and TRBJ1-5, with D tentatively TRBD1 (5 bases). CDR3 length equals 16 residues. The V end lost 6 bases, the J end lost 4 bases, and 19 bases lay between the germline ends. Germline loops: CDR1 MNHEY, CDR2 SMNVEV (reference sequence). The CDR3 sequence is CASSPAGIGANQPQHF. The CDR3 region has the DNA TGTGCCAGCAGCCCAGCCGGTATAGGGGCTAATCAGCCCCAGCATTTT.

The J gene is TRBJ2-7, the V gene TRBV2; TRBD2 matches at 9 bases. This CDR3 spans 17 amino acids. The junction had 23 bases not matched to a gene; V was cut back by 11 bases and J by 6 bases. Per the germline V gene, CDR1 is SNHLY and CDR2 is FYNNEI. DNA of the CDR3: TGTGCCGGCACCCTACCCTTGGGACTAGCACTTACCTGCGAGCAGTACTTC. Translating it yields CAGTLPLGLALTCEQYF.

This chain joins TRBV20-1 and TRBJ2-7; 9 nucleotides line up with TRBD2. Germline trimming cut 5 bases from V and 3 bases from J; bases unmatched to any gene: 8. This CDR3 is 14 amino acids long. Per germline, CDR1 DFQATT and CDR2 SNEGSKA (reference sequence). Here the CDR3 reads CSAGSGGPCYEQYF. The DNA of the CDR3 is TGCAGTGCTGGTAGCGGGGGACCGTGCTACGAGCAGTACTTC.